One and the same sample provided the 2 T cell receptor beta chains below, sequenced in a study of cytomegalovirus exposure and HLA in healthy donors (dated by TCRdb to about 2017). Library generation was performed with the immunoSEQ multiplex PCR assay. For the multiplex PCR, a mixture combining 60 forward primers for TCR Vbeta segments and 13 reverse primers for TCR Jbeta segments was used. The table was pulled from immuneACCESS by TCRdb, which kept in-frame rearrangements only. Such tables lose some clones; where checked, under half of the loss comes from unresolved V genes, and the rest has no known cause. The sample includes 140,000 or so clones, with around 72% observed a single time. In total, the top ten clones hold about 4.3% of the sample. The specimen sequenced was PBMCs. These receptors were taken from a man younger than 30 in good health and CMV-seropositive.

The chain carries TRBV7-2 and TRBJ1-1; D possibly corresponds to TRBD1 (6 bases). The germline V gene has CDR1 SGHTA and CDR2 FQGNSA. The CDR3 totals 13 residues. V was clipped by 5 bases and J by 2 bases, with 9 bases between them. Here the CDR3 reads CASSRRGNTEAFF. CDR3 bases: TGTGCCAGCAGCCGCAGGGGAAACACTGAAGCTTTCTTT.

The chain is built from TRBV6-4 and TRBJ2-5, with 7 bases matching TRBD1. CDR1 and CDR2 (germline): MRHNA, SNTAGT. The CDR3 has 15 residues. Trimming took 7 bases from V and 5 from J; bases not matched to a gene: 13. The CDR3 spells CASTGDRDNWETQYF. CDR3 DNA: TGTGCCAGCACGGGCGACAGGGATAACTGGGAGACCCAGTACTTC.